This TCR beta chain was captured by sequencing in a study of shared clonotypes between healthy human individuals. It was approximately 0.2 ug DNA, 33,000 or so T cell genomes, that sorted-subset replicate PCRs used. The assay was immunoSEQ multiplex PCR, and TCRdb's table has in-frame clones only and misses some. This table holds some 2.1 million clones, just over 90% found once. Naivety among CD8 cells was defined by CD45RO negativity and positive CCR7 selection, thereby excluding terminally differentiated effector memory CD45RA+ cells. Worth noting for this clone: Its antigen is unidentified.

Trimming removed 2 bases from V and 1 base from J, with 6 bases in between. This CDR3 has 13 amino acids. Germline V gives CDR1 SGHDT, CDR2 YYEEEE. Broader study findings: What naive subsets generally showed was a larger estimated richness than memory subsets showed.

Sequencing used naive CD8+ T cells from PBMCs. The chain employs TRBV5-6 and TRBJ1-1; D remains unclear. The sequence derives from a man in his late teens or twenties in good health. Some clones in this sample may be carry-over from other donors' samples. In DNA, the CDR3 is TGTGCCAGCAGCTTTAGTGAGAACACTGAAGCTTTCTTT. Its protein is CASSFSENTEAFF.